Sequencing of this T cell receptor beta chain was carried out in a study of human T cells and chemical hapten exposure. Study summary: The patch tests put 0.01% DPC on the skin of the upper back and were read 6 days later.

Trimming stripped 10 bases from V and 8 bases from J, with 23 bases between. The CDR3 is made up of 14 amino acids. Germline CDR1 reads ENHRY; CDR2 reads SYGVKD. TCRdb itself ran the RACE reads through MiXCR, one entry per CDR3 protein. This sample yields some 300,000 distinct CDR3 sequences, of which around 5.5% are seen a single time; around 8% belongs to the top ten. This clonotype appeared a few times. Indicated time point: pre-sensitization, week 0. Specified treatment: therapeutic diphenylcyclopropenone sensitization with weekly scalp DPC. This TCR came from a woman under 30 with alopecia areata. Some clones in this sample may be carry-over from other donors' samples. The chain joins TRBV10-3 to TRBJ1-2, with no clear D. This specimen was whole blood, taken in connection with sensitization to the hapten diphenylcyclopropenone (DPC). The CDR3 DNA reads TGTGCCACCTCACTCGGGTCAGAGCGGCCCGGCTACACCTTC. Its protein is CATSLGSERPGYTF.